This TCR beta chain is from a study of early T cells in non-severe SARS-CoV-2 infection. Study-level results: Database matching using VDJdb favored anti-spike CD8 responses, with private and CD4 specificities left missing.

Turning to this clonotype: No antigen is known for it.

The germline gives CDR1 SGHKS, CDR2 YYEKEE (reference sequence). V shed 4 bases and J shed 2 bases, with 25 bases lying between them. The length of the CDR3 is 18 residues. Each single cDNA molecule received a unique molecular identifier. TCRdb reprocessed the 5' RACE reads with MiXCR, giving one entry per CDR3 protein. The data show some 29,000 distinct CDR3 sequences, about 4.6% seen once. The sequenced material came from whole blood. This chain uses TRBV5-5 with TRBJ2-7, with D perhaps TRBD1 (5 bases). This clonotype originated in an adult who was a healthcare worker with PCR-confirmed SARS-CoV-2 infection or an uninfected control (not recorded which). For the CDR3, the DNA is TGTGCCAGCAGCCAGACGTTTCTCGCAGGGTTCTTTCCCTACGAGCAGTACTTC. It is translated as CASSQTFLAGFFPYEQYF.